The T cell receptor beta chain under discussion was sequenced for a study of blood T cell repertoires in COVID-19. Across the whole study: T cells, B-cell-depleted T cells, or PBMCs supplied cDNA or gDNA.

The germline V gene has CDR1 LNHDA and CDR2 SQIVND (reference sequence). J was trimmed by 1 base and V by 5 bases; bases with no gene match: 10. This CDR3 has 17 amino acids. All enrollees were roughly 18 to 89 years old and from fewer than 30 US areas. Participant-reported clinical history was the basis for cohort assignment. A case of COVID-19 had been met by exposed participants within 2 weeks before study entry. Libraries were prepared by immunoSEQ multiplex PCR; TCRdb keeps only in-frame clonotypes and omits some of them. Of a few hundred thousand clones listed, about four fifths are singletons. Sequenced sample: PBMCs or T cells enriched from blood (not recorded which). The chain uses TRBV19 and TRBJ2-1, with TRBD2 matching over 8 bases. This clonotype was sampled from a man in his forties who had been exposed to COVID-19. In DNA, the CDR3 is TGTGCCAGTAGTTTCTCCGGGAGGGCACCTTCCTACAATGAGCAGTTCTTC. Amino acid sequence: CASSFSGRAPSYNEQFF.